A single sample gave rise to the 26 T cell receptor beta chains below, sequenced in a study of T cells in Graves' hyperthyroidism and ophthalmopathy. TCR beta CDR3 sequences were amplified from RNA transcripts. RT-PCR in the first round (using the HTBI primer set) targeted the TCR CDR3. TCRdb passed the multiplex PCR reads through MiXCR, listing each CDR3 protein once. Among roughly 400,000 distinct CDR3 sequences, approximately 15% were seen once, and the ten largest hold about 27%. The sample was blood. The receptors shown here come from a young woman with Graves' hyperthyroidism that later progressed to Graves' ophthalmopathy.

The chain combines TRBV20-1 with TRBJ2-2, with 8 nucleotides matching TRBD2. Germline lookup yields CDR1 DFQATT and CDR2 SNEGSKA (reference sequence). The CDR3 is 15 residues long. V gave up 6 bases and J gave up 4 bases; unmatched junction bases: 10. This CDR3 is CSAGRAGDGTGELFF. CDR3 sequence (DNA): TGCAGTGCGGGGAGAGCGGGAGATGGCACCGGGGAGCTGTTTTTT.

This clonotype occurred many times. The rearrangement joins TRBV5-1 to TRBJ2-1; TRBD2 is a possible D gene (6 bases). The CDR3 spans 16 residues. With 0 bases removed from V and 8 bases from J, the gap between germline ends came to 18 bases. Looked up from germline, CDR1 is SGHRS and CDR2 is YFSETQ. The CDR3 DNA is TGCGCCAGCAGCTTGGAGGCAGCCCGGGGGTTCGATGAGCAGTTCTTC. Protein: CASSLEAARGFDEQFF.

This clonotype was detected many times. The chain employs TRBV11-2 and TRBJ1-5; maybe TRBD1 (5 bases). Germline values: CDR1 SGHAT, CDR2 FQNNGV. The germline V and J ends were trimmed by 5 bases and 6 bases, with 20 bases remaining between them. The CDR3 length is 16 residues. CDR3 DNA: TGTGCCAGCAGCCTACCCCTGCGGGACGGGGGTCAGCCCCAGCATTTT. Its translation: CASSLPLRDGGQPQHF.

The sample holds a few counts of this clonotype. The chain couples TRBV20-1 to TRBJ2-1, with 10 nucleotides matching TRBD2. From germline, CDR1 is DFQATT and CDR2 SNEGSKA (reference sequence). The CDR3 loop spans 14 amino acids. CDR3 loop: CSLPSSGSYNEQFF. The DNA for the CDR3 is TGCAGCTTGCCGTCTAGCGGGAGCTACAATGAGCAGTTCTTC.

DNA for the CDR3: TGTGCCAGCAGCCGAGGGGGGGACAACACAGATACGCAGTATTTT. The encoded protein is CASSRGGDNTDTQYF. The rearrangement uses TRBV2 and TRBJ2-3; D is possibly TRBD2 (7 bases). Per germline, CDR1 SNHLY and CDR2 FYNNEI. Trimming took 6 bases from V and 2 from J, leaving 15 bases between them. This CDR3 is built from 15 residues.

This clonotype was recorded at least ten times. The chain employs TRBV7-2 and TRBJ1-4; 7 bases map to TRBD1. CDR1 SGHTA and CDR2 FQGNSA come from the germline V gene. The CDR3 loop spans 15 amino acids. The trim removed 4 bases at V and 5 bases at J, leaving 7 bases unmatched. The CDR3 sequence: CASSSRTGGNEKLFF. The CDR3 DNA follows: TGTGCCAGCAGCTCCCGGACAGGTGGAAATGAAAAACTGTTTTTT.

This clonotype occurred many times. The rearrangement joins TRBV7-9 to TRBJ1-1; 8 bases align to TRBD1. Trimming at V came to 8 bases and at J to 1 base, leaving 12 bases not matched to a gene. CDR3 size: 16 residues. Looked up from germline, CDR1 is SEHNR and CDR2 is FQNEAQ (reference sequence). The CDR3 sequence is CASQLLYRGRNTEAFF. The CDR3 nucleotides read TGTGCCAGCCAACTCTTGTACAGGGGGAGGAACACTGAAGCTTTCTTT.

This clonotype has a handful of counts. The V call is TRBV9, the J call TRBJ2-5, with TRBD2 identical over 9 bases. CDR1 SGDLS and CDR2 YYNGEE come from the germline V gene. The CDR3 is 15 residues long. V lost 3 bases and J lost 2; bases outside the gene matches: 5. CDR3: CASSGSGSGQETQYF. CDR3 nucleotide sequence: TGTGCCAGCAGCGGTAGCGGGAGCGGGCAAGAGACCCAGTACTTC.

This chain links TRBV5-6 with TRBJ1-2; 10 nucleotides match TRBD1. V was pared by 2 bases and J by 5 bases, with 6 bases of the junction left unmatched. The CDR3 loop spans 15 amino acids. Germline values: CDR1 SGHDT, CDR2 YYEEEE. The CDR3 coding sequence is TGTGCCAGCAGCTTCGAGCCGGGACAGGGGTATGGCTACACCTTC. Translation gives CASSFEPGQGYGYTF.

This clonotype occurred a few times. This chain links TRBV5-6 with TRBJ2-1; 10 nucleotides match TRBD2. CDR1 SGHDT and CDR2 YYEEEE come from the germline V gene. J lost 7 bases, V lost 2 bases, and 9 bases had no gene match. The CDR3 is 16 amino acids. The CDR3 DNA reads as TGTGCCAGCAGCTTTACCCCTAGCGGGAGTGGGAATGAGCAGTTCTTC. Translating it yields CASSFTPSGSGNEQFF.

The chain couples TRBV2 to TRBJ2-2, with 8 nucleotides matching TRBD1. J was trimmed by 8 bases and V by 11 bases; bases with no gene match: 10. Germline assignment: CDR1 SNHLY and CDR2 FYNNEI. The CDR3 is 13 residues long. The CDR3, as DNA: TGTGCCGGCCATCAGGGGGCGGCAGGGGAGCTGTTTTTT. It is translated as CAGHQGAAGELFF.

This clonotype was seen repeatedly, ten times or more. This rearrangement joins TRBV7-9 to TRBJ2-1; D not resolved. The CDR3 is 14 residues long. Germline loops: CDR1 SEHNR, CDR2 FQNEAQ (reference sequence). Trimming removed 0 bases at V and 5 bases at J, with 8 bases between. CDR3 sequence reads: CASSLASANNEQFF. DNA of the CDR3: TGTGCCAGCAGCTTAGCGTCGGCAAACAATGAGCAGTTCTTC.

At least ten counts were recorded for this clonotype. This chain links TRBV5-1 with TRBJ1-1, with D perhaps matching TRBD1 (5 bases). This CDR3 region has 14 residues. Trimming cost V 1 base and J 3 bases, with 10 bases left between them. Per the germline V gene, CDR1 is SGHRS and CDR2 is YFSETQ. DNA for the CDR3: TGCGCCAGCAGCTTGCTCCCGGGGGACACTGAAGCTTTCTTT. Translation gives CASSLLPGDTEAFF.

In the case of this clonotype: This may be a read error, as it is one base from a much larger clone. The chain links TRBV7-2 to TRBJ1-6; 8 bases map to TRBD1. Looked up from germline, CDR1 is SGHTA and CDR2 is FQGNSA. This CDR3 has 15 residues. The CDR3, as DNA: TGTGCCAGCAGATTAGTTGGGACAGGAAATTCACCCCTCCACTTT. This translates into CASRLVGTGNSPLHF.

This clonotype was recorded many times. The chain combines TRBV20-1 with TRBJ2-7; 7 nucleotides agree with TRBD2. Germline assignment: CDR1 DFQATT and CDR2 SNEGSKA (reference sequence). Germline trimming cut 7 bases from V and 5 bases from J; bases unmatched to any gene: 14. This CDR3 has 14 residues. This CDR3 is CSGQKAGASDEQYF. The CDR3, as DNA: TGCAGTGGTCAGAAGGCGGGAGCTTCCGACGAGCAGTACTTC.

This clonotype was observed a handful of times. CDR3 in DNA: TGCAGTGCTAGTAGGGGACTAGCGGGAAGCTCCTACGAGCAGTACTTC. It is translated as CSASRGLAGSSYEQYF. The V gene is TRBV20-1, the J gene TRBJ2-7, with 13 bases identical to TRBD2. Germline V gene lookup returns CDR1 DFQATT and CDR2 SNEGSKA (reference sequence). The V gene end was trimmed by 3 bases and the J gene end by 0 bases; junction bases not matched to a gene: 5. There are 16 residues in the CDR3.

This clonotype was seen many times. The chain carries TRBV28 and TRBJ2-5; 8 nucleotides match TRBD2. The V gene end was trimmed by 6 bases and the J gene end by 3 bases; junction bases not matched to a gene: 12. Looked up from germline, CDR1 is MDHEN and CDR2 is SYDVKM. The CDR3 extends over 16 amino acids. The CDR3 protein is CASSTPQAGAEETQYF. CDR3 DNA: TGTGCCAGCAGCACCCCCCAAGCGGGAGCGGAAGAGACCCAGTACTTC.

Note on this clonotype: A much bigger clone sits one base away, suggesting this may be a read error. In nucleotides, the CDR3 is TGTGCCAGAAGTGCGGGCAGCCATAGCAATCAGCCCCAGCATTTT. It is translated as CARSAGSHSNQPQHF. The chain couples TRBV2 to TRBJ1-5; D is undetermined. The germline V gene encodes CDR1 SNHLY and CDR2 FYNNEI. The CDR3 contains 15 residues.

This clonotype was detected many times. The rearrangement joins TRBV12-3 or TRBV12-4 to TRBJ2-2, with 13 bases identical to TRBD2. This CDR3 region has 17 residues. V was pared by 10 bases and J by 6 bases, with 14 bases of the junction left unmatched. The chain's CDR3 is CAIAAISGTSGAGELFF. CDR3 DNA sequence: TGTGCCATCGCAGCAATTAGTGGGACTAGCGGGGCCGGGGAGCTGTTTTTT.

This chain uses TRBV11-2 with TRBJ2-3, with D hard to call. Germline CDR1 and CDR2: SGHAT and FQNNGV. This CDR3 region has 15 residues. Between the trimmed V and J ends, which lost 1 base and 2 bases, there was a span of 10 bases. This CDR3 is CASSLVLSITDTQYF. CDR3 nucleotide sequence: TGTGCCAGCAGCTTAGTATTGTCCATCACAGATACGCAGTATTTT.

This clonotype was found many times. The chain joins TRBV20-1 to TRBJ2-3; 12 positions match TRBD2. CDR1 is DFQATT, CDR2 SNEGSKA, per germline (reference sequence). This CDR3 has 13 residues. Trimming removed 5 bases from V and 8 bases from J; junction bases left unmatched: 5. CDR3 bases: TGCAGTGCTTATCTAGCGGGAGGGTCTACGCAGTATTTT. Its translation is CSAYLAGGSTQYF.

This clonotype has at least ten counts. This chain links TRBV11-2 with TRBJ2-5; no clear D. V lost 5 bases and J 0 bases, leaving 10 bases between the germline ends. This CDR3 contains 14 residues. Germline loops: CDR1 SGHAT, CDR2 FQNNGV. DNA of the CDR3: TGTGCCAGCAGCCCCCGCGGAGACCAAGAGACCCAGTACTTC. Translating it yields CASSPRGDQETQYF.

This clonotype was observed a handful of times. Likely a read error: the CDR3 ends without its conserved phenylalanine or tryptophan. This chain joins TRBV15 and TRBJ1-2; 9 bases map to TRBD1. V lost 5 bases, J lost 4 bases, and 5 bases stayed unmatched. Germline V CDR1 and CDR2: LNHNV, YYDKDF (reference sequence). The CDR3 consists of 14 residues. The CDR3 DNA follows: TGTGCCACCAGCTGGGGACAGGGTCTCTATGGCTACACCCTC. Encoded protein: CATSWGQGLYGYTL.

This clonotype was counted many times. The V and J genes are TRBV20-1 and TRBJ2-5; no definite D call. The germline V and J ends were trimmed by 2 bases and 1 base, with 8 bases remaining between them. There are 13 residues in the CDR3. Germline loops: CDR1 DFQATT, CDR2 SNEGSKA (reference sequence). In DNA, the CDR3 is TGCAGTGCTAGACTGGGCTTCCAAGAGACCCAGTACTTC. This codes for CSARLGFQETQYF.

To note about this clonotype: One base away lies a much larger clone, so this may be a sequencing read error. The CDR3 region is CASGQGYERRYQETQYF. CDR3 sequence (DNA): TGTGCCAGCGGCCAAGGGTATGAGCGGAGGTACCAAGAGACCCAGTACTTC. The genes are TRBV3-1 and TRBJ2-5; weak D call: TRBD2 (5 bases). The germline V gene encodes CDR1 LGHDT and CDR2 YNNKEL (reference sequence). The CDR3 loop spans 17 amino acids.

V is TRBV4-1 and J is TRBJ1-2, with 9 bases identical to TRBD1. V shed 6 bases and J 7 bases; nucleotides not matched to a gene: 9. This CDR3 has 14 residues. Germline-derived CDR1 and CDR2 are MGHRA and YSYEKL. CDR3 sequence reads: CASSRTGTGSGYTF. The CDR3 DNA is TGCGCCAGCAGTCGGACCGGGACAGGGAGTGGCTACACCTTC.